Listed here are 16 T cell receptor beta chains from one sample, sequenced in a study of blood T cells in healthy people across ages (dated by TCRdb to the mid-2010s). Library preparation used 5' RACE. The data were produced on an Illumina HiSeq 2500. A second roughly 6 to 12 cycle PCR used a sample-barcoded 5' primer and a J-beta primer mix. Clones were called with MiXCR by TCRdb after fastp trimmed the public reads at Q25, and only in-frame beta chains were retained. For every CDR3 protein sequence, its rows merge into one entry that carries the most common genes and DNA. The sample table shows 1.4 million to 1.5 million distinct CDR3 sequences, and approximately 40% are seen once. Less than 8% of the sample lies in the top ten. Sequencing was performed on blood. The receptors shown here come from a woman younger than 30 in good health.

The chain has TRBV4-1 and TRBJ1-2, with TRBD1 as a possible D gene (6 bases). Per the germline V gene, CDR1 is MGHRA and CDR2 is YSYEKL. This CDR3 contains 15 residues. Between the trimmed V and J ends, which lost 3 bases and 8 bases, there was a span of 19 bases. The CDR3 reads CASSQLHQGSLGYTF. The CDR3 coding sequence is TGCGCCAGCAGCCAGCTACACCAGGGGTCTCTCGGCTACACCTTC.

This clonotype was observed once. The CDR3 reads CASSSTSGMGSYNEQFF. In DNA form, the CDR3 reads TGTGCCAGCAGTTCGACTAGCGGGATGGGCTCCTACAATGAGCAGTTCTTC. The V and J genes are TRBV25-1 and TRBJ2-1; 11 bases match TRBD2. CDR3 length: 17 amino acids. V trimming: 5 bases; J trimming: 0 bases; junction bases outside the gene matches: 6. The germline V gene has CDR1 MGHDK and CDR2 SYGVNS.

The chain has TRBV29-1 and TRBJ2-7; 9 positions agree with TRBD2. The V segment lost 6 bases and the J segment 1 base; nucleotides outside the gene matches: 7. Germline CDR1 SQVTM, CDR2 ANQGSEA. This CDR3 has 14 residues. Here the CDR3 DNA reads TGCAGCGTGATTCTAGCGGGGCTATCCTACGAGCAGTACTTC. The encoded protein is CSVILAGLSYEQYF.

This chain links TRBV6-6 with TRBJ1-4; D is uncertain. The V and J ends lost 6 bases and 6 bases respectively, with 11 bases between them. Germline V gene data show CDR1 as MNHNY and CDR2 as SVGAGI (reference sequence). This CDR3 is 13 amino acids long. CDR3 region: CASRGRLDEKLFF. The CDR3, as DNA: TGTGCCAGCAGGGGAAGGCTAGATGAAAAACTGTTTTTT.

This chain uses TRBV6-4 with TRBJ2-1; D is unclear. Trimming left V 4 bases short and J 0 bases short, with 10 bases between. This CDR3 is built from 15 residues. The germline V gene encodes CDR1 MRHNA and CDR2 SNTAGT. As DNA, the CDR3 is TGTGCCAGCAGTGTTGACACCGGCTCCTACAATGAGCAGTTCTTC. Protein product: CASSVDTGSYNEQFF.

The chain employs TRBV7-9 and TRBJ2-1, with no clear D. V lost 3 bases and J 10 bases, leaving 7 bases between the germline ends. The CDR3 runs 11 residues. Germline CDR1 SEHNR, CDR2 FQNEAQ (reference sequence). The CDR3 region is CASSFTPEQFF. CDR3 DNA: TGTGCCAGCAGCTTTACCCCGGAGCAGTTCTTC.

This clonotype showed up just once. The chain uses TRBV7-9 and TRBJ2-3; TRBD2 matches at 7 bases. Germline values: CDR1 SEHNR, CDR2 FQNEAQ (reference sequence). V lost 5 bases to trimming and J lost 2 bases; unmatched junction nucleotides: 7. The CDR3 has 15 residues. The CDR3 nucleotides read TGTGCCAGCAGCCACCCTAGCGGATTCACAGATACGCAGTATTTT. This sequence encodes CASSHPSGFTDTQYF.

The chain has TRBV13 and TRBJ2-5; D is uncertain. With 3 bases removed from V and 2 bases from J, the gap between germline ends came to 13 bases. This CDR3 is 15 amino acids long. Germline V lookup: CDR1 PRHDT, CDR2 FYEKMQ (reference sequence). In DNA form, the CDR3 reads TGTGCCAGCAGCTTTAAGGATCCATTGCAAGAGACCCAGTACTTC. Protein product: CASSFKDPLQETQYF.

The rearrangement uses TRBV20-1 and TRBJ1-1; D may be TRBD1 (5 bases). The CDR3 has 14 amino acids. Per the germline V gene, CDR1 is DFQATT and CDR2 is SNEGSKA (reference sequence). Trimming took off 0 bases at V and 2 bases at J, with 10 bases between the two ends. As DNA, the CDR3 is TGCAGTGCTAGAGAGGCAGGGAAAAACACTGAAGCTTTCTTT. The encoded protein is CSAREAGKNTEAFF.

The rearrangement joins TRBV11-2 to TRBJ2-4, with 8 bases identical to TRBD1. CDR1 is SGHAT and CDR2 is FQNNGV in the germline V gene. V gave up 5 bases and J gave up 3 bases; unmatched junction bases: 12. The CDR3 has 17 amino acids. CDR3 bases: TGTGCCAGCAGCCCAATGAGGGGCAGGGGGCGCAAAAACATTCAGTACTTC. It translates to CASSPMRGRGRKNIQYF.

This clonotype was seen more than once but under ten times. The J gene is TRBJ2-7, the V gene TRBV12-3 or TRBV12-4, with D perhaps matching TRBD2 (6 bases). V was shortened by 9 bases and J by 0 bases, with 24 bases between the two germline ends. The CDR3 extends over 17 amino acids. DNA for the CDR3: TGTGCCAGTGCCCGGGTTGGACCCCGGCGGGACTCCTACGAGCAGTACTTC. Protein: CASARVGPRRDSYEQYF.

This chain links TRBV20-1 with TRBJ2-1, with a possible D match to TRBD2 (5 bases). V was shortened by 3 bases and J by 3 bases, with 12 bases between the two germline ends. The germline V gene encodes CDR1 DFQATT and CDR2 SNEGSKA (reference sequence). This CDR3 comprises 14 residues. The CDR3 loop reads CSARDARDYNEQFF. For the CDR3, the DNA is TGCAGTGCTAGGGACGCTCGGGACTACAATGAGCAGTTCTTC.

On this clonotype itself: Given the absence of the conserved phenylalanine or tryptophan at the CDR3 end, a read error is likely. The chain recombines TRBV4-1 with TRBJ2-1, with D perhaps matching TRBD2 (6 bases). Germline assignment: CDR1 MGHRA and CDR2 YSYEKL. The CDR3 consists of 16 residues. The V and J ends lost 4 bases and 3 bases respectively, with 16 bases between them. The CDR3 region has the DNA TGCGCCAGCAGCCCCGTGGGGTGGGGGGACTACAATGAGCAGTTCTTG. Protein product: CASSPVGWGDYNEQFL.

This clonotype has a handful of counts. The V call is TRBV4-2, the J call TRBJ2-7; no clear D. This CDR3 has 13 amino acids. Trimming stripped 3 bases from V and 0 bases from J, with 6 bases between. Germline values: CDR1 LGHNA, CDR2 YNFKEQ. The CDR3 DNA reads as TGTGCCAGCAGCCAGATGAGCTCCTACGAGCAGTACTTC. It is translated as CASSQMSSYEQYF.

The gene calls are TRBV29-1 and TRBJ2-3, with D unclear. With 4 bases removed from V and 2 bases from J, the gap between germline ends came to 13 bases. The CDR3 has 14 residues. The germline CDR1 and CDR2 sequences are SQVTM and ANQGSEA. The CDR3 region is CSVAFGRPTDTQYF. The CDR3 bases are TGCAGCGTTGCGTTCGGTCGACCCACAGATACGCAGTATTTT.

This chain connects TRBV4-1 to TRBJ2-1; TRBD2 is a possible D gene (5 bases). Trimming took off 1 base at V and 4 bases at J, with 8 bases between the two ends. This CDR3 spans 14 amino acids. Germline loops: CDR1 MGHRA, CDR2 YSYEKL. The chain's CDR3 is CASSQALAYNEQFF. Written as DNA, the CDR3 is TGCGCCAGCAGCCAAGCCCTAGCTTACAATGAGCAGTTCTTC.